This T cell receptor beta chain comes out of a study of cytomegalovirus exposure and HLA in healthy donors. Study-wide results and limits: The study recorded around 160 TCR beta chains that were cytomegalovirus-associated. Accounts indicate the classifier identified cytomegalovirus status with strong specificity and sensitivity.

Germline assignment: CDR1 SNHLY and CDR2 FYNNEI. The CDR3 runs 15 residues. Trimming left V 6 bases short and J 5 bases short, with 18 bases between. In the PCR, 60 Vbeta and 13 Jbeta primers were used. Profiling relied on immunoSEQ multiplex PCR, and the TCRdb table lists in-frame clones only, not all of them. The sample holds approximately 60,000 clones. Notes on this clone: Its specificity is unknown.

V and J are TRBV2 and TRBJ2-3, with D perhaps matching TRBD1 (6 bases). Sequenced input: PBMCs. This TCR came from a young man in good health and CMV-seropositive. The CDR3 loop is CASSLQGPTVDTQYF. The CDR3 DNA follows: TGTGCCAGCAGCTTACAGGGCCCTACGGTAGATACGCAGTATTTT.